Presented here are 8 T cell receptor beta chains from one specimen sequenced in a study of graft-versus-host responses after intestinal transplantation. The protocol was immunoSEQ multiplex PCR, while the TCRdb copy is restricted to in-frame clones and leaves out a portion. Here the sample spans 90,000 to 150,000 clones, approximately 92% being singletons. The antigens for these receptors are not known. The sequenced sample was unstimulated CD4+ T cells sorted from spleen or lymph node cells, obtained before intestinal transplant. These receptors were collected from a human donor who received an intestinal transplant.

This clone was picked up a small number of times. The chain uses TRBV11-2 and TRBJ2-7; D not certain. Germline-derived CDR1 and CDR2 are SGHAT and FQNNGV. The CDR3 is 14 amino acids. Trimming removed 4 bases from V and 0 bases from J, with 10 bases in between. CDR3 amino acids: CASSSRILSYEQYF. The DNA of the CDR3 is TGTGCCAGCAGCTCACGGATTCTCTCCTACGAGCAGTACTTC.

V usage is TRBV19 and J usage is TRBJ2-5; 12 bases line up with TRBD2. The length of the CDR3 is 15 residues. Unmatched junction bases numbered 2, after V lost 5 bases and J lost 1 base. Germline values: CDR1 LNHDA, CDR2 SQIVND (reference sequence). The CDR3 loop reads CASSPSGRAQETQYF. The CDR3, as DNA: TGTGCCAGTAGTCCTAGCGGGAGGGCCCAAGAGACCCAGTACTTC.

This clone was counted between two and nine times. The chain carries TRBV19 and TRBJ2-7; the match to TRBD1 covers 8 bases. V shed 5 bases, J shed 0 bases, and the junction held 6 bases outside the gene matches. Germline CDR1 reads LNHDA; CDR2 reads SQIVND (reference sequence). The CDR3 contains 15 residues. The CDR3 region is CASSSPGQGSYEQYF. The CDR3 DNA follows: TGTGCCAGTAGTTCCCCTGGACAGGGCTCCTACGAGCAGTACTTC.

The chain is built from TRBV7-9 and TRBJ1-1, with a tentative D call TRBD1 (5 bases). Germline V lookup: CDR1 SEHNR, CDR2 FQNEAQ (reference sequence). Trimming took off 6 bases at V and 1 base at J, with 18 bases between the two ends. This CDR3 comprises 16 residues. The CDR3, as DNA: TGTGCCAGCAGTTATATCTCTGGCAGGGCGAACACTGAAGCTTTCTTT. Translation: CASSYISGRANTEAFF.

The gene calls are TRBV7-3 and TRBJ2-5, with TRBD1 matching 10 bases. Germline loops: CDR1 SGHTA, CDR2 FQGTGA. V dropped 5 bases and J dropped 9; count of bases not matched to a gene: 18. CDR3 length equals 17 residues. The CDR3 bases are TGTGCCAGCAGCCCGACTCGGACAGGGGGGGCCGTCGGGGCCCAGTACTTC. Translated: CASSPTRTGGAVGAQYF.

The chain combines TRBV28 with TRBJ2-7; the match to TRBD2 covers 11 bases. Per the germline V gene, CDR1 is MDHEN and CDR2 is SYDVKM. There are 15 residues in the CDR3. V lost 6 bases, J lost 3 bases, and 7 bases stayed unmatched. The CDR3 nucleotides read TGTGCCAGCAGCCCTCACCTAGCGGGGGGCTACGAGCAGTACTTC. It specifies CASSPHLAGGYEQYF.

This clone occurred once. The J gene is TRBJ1-3, the V gene TRBV19, with D possibly matching TRBD1 (5 bases). The CDR3 spans 16 residues. Between the trimmed V and J ends, which lost 0 bases and 2 bases, there was a span of 11 bases. CDR1 and CDR2 from the germline V gene are LNHDA and SQIVND (reference sequence). The CDR3, as DNA: TGTGCCAGTAGTATAGATCGGGGGAGCACTGGAAACACCATATATTTT. Its translation is CASSIDRGSTGNTIYF.

The CDR3 spells CASSLVTGAGGKKLFF. Written as DNA, the CDR3 is TGCGCCAGCAGCTTGGTCACAGGGGCCGGAGGGAAAAAACTGTTTTTT. This sequence joins TRBV5-1 and TRBJ1-4, with 7 bases lining up with TRBD1. The J segment lost 9 bases and the V segment lost 0 bases, leaving 11 bases of the junction unmatched. This CDR3 spans 16 amino acids. The germline CDR1 and CDR2 sequences are SGHRS and YFSETQ.